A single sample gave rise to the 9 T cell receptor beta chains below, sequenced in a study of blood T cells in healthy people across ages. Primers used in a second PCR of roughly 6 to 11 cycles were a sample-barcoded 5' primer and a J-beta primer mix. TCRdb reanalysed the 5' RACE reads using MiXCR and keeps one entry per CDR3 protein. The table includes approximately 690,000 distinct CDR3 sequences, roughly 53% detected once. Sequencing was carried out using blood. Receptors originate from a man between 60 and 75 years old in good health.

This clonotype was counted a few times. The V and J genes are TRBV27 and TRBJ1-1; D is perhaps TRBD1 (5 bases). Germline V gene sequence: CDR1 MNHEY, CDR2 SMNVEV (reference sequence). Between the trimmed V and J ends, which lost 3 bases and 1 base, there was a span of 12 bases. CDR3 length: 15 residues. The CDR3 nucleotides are TGTGCCAGCAGTTTGGGGCCGGGGGGGAACACTGAAGCTTTCTTT. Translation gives CASSLGPGGNTEAFF.

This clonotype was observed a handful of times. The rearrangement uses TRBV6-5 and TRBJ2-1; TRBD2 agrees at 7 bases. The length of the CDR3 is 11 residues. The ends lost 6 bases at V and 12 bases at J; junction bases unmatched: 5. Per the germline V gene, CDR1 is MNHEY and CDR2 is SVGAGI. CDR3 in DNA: TGTGCCAGCAGGGCGGCGGGGGTGCAGTTCTTC. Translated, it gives CASRAAGVQFF.

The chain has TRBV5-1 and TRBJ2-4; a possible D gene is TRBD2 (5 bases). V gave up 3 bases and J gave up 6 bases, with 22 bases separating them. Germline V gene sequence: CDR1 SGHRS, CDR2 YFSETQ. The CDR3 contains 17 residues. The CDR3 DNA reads TGCGCCAGCAGCTGGGATACCTCGGACTCCCCTGGAAACATTCAGTACTTC. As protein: CASSWDTSDSPGNIQYF.

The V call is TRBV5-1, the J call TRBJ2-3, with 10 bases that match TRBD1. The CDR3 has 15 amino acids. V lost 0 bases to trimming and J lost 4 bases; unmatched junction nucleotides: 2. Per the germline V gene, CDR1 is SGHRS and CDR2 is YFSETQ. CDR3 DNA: TGCGCCAGCAGCTTGGTGACAGGGGGCCCAGATACGCAGTATTTT. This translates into CASSLVTGGPDTQYF.

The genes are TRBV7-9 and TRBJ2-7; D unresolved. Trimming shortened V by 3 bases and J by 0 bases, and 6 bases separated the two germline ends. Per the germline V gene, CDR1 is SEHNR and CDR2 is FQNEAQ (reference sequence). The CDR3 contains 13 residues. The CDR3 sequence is CASSFMRSYEQYF. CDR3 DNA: TGTGCCAGCAGCTTTATGCGCTCCTACGAGCAGTACTTC. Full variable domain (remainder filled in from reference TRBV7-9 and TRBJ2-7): DTGVSQNPRHKITKRGQNVTFRCDPISEHNRLYWYRQTLGQGPEFLTYFQNEAQLEKSRLLSDRFSAERPKGSFSTLEIQRTEQGDSAMYLCASSFMRSYEQYFGPGTRLTVT.

CDR3 in amino acids: CASSNLQETQYF. In nucleotides, the CDR3 is TGTGCCAGCAGTAACCTACAAGAGACCCAGTACTTC. This rearrangement joins TRBV12-3 or TRBV12-4 to TRBJ2-5; the D is unclear. The CDR3 has 12 residues. Trimming shortened V by 5 bases and J by 2 bases, and 6 bases separated the two germline ends.

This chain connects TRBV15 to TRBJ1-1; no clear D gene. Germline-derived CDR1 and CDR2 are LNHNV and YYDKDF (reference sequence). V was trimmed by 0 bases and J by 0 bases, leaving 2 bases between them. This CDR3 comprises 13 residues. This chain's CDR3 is CATSRDMNTEAFF. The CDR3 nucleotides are TGTGCCACCAGCAGAGACATGAACACTGAAGCTTTCTTT.

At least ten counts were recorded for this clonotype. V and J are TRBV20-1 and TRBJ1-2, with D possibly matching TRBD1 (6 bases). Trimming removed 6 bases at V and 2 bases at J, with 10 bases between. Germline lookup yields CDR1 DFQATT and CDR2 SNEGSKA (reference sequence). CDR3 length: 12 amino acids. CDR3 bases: TGCAGTGCGCGACAGGAGAACTATGGCTACACCTTC. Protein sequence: CSARQENYGYTF.

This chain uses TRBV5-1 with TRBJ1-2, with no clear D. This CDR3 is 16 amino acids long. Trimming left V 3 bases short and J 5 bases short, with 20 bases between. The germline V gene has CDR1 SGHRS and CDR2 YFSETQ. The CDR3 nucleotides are TGCGCCAGCAGCTCCTCCCTGGTCAGTAGTAAATATGGCTACACCTTC. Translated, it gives CASSSSLVSSKYGYTF.